This T cell receptor (beta chain) emerged from a study of Ad26.COV2.S vaccination and SARS-CoV-2 variants. Sample treatment: about 20 received Ad26.COV2.S at low or high dose, single or two shots; about five received placebo; per-sample allocation not given. Each sample was drawn 63 days after the first injection (of vaccine or placebo). From germline, CDR1 is MNHEY and CDR2 SVGAGI. V lost 4 bases and J lost 0, with 13 bases in between. The CDR3 covers 15 residues. The table came from immunoSEQ multiplex PCR; TCRdb's copy has only in-frame clones and leaves some out. Counted here are about 440,000 clones, about 90% occurring once; the ten biggest clones make up roughly 3.9%.

The origin of this receptor is a person between 18 and 60 years old who received the Ad26.COV2.S COVID-19 vaccine or a placebo. This specimen consisted of peripheral blood, obtained in a trial of Ad26.COV2.S vaccine versus placebo. The gene calls are TRBV6-5 and TRBJ2-7, with unresolved D. CDR3 in amino acids: CASSSLPPSSYEQYF. DNA of the CDR3: TGTGCCAGCAGTTCCCTTCCCCCTAGCTCCTACGAGCAGTACTTC.